This T cell receptor (beta chain) was captured in a study of cytomegalovirus exposure and HLA in healthy donors. The overall study: From donors who were HLA-typed, an early data release held 80 million to 95 million unique TCRs. Overall study findings and caveats: In an earlier analysis, in under 700 donors, most V segments appeared productive either ~87% or ~30% of the time.

The CDR3 has 14 residues. The V gene end was trimmed by 6 bases and the J gene end by 5 bases; junction bases not matched to a gene: 9. Germline CDR1 is SNHLY and CDR2 is FYNNEI. Vbeta (60) and Jbeta (13) primers were used in the PCR. This table comes from immunoSEQ multiplex PCR, and its TCRdb copy is limited to in-frame clones, with some not included. The sample yields about 67,000 clones, roughly 77% seen once. Of note for this clone: Its antigen is not known.

The sample consisted of PBMCs. This clonotype was obtained from a woman in her twenties or thirties in good health and CMV-seronegative. The chain employs TRBV2 and TRBJ1-2; 7 positions match TRBD1. The CDR3 nucleotides read TGTGCCAGCAGGGTGACAGGGTGGGGATATGGCTACACCTTC. This translates into CASRVTGWGYGYTF.